The 26 T cell receptor beta chains presented below share a single source sample, sequenced in a study of cytomegalovirus exposure and HLA in healthy donors. The PCR contained 60 Vbeta and 13 Jbeta primers. Assay used: immunoSEQ multiplex PCR; TCRdb lists only in-frame clones, some missing. The table lists around 120,000 clones, about 59% of them singletons. The sequencing sample was made of PBMCs. The receptors originated from a woman in her thirties or forties in good health and CMV-seropositive.

J is TRBJ2-5 and V is TRBV2, with 12 bases matching TRBD2. The V gene's germline CDR1 is SNHLY and CDR2 FYNNEI. This CDR3 is 20 amino acids long. V was clipped by 6 bases and J by 3 bases; unmatched bases: 20. The CDR3 loop is CASSTQPERRLAGDEETQYF. CDR3 sequence (DNA): TGTGCCAGCAGCACTCAACCGGAACGAAGACTAGCGGGAGATGAAGAGACCCAGTACTTC.

CDR3 nucleotides: TGTGCCAGCAGCTTAGCGGAGGGGGCGGACGGCTACACCTTC. The encoded protein is CASSLAEGADGYTF. The genes are TRBV7-9 and TRBJ1-2; TRBD1 matches 7 bases. CDR3 length: 14 residues. J gave up 8 bases and V 0 bases, and 6 bases lay outside the gene matches. The germline V gene has CDR1 SEHNR and CDR2 FQNEAQ (reference sequence).

V gene TRBV5-6 combines with J gene TRBJ2-3, with D hard to call. Germline CDR1 reads SGHDT; CDR2 reads YYEEEE. CDR3 length equals 16 residues. Trimming took off 0 bases at V and 4 bases at J, with 15 bases between the two ends. In DNA form, the CDR3 reads TGTGCCAGCAGCTTGGGCACAGTCGCAGTGTCAGATACGCAGTATTTT. Translating gives CASSLGTVAVSDTQYF.

This clone was detected a few times. The rearrangement uses TRBV7-9 and TRBJ1-1; D gene unclear. The germline V and J ends were trimmed by 0 bases and 0 bases, with 5 bases remaining between them. The CDR3 runs 14 residues. CDR1 SEHNR and CDR2 FQNEAQ come from the germline V gene (reference sequence). The DNA of the CDR3 is TGTGCCAGCAGCTTAGCACAGCTGAACACTGAAGCTTTCTTT. It yields the protein CASSLAQLNTEAFF.

This sequence joins TRBV30 and TRBJ1-5; tentative D call: TRBD1 (6 bases). Per the germline V gene, CDR1 is GTSNPN and CDR2 is SVGIG (reference sequence). The CDR3 has 16 residues. V shed 1 base and J shed 2 bases, with 15 bases lying between them. In nucleotides, the CDR3 is TGTGCCTGGAGTGACCGGGGGGGGCAGGGCAATCAGCCCCAGCATTTT. This sequence encodes CAWSDRGGQGNQPQHF.

A note on this clone: One end of the junction is discordant with germline, which a read error may explain. The rearrangement joins TRBV7-9 to TRBJ2-6, with 8 bases that match TRBD2. The CDR3 extends over 18 amino acids. CDR1 is SEHNR, CDR2 FQNEAQ, per germline (reference sequence). The DNA of the CDR3 is TGTTCCAGCAGCTTCAAGCGGGGGCGTCCCTCTGGGGCCAACGTCCTGACTTTC. This translates into CSSSFKRGRPSGANVLTF.

The chain employs TRBV28 and TRBJ2-1; D gene unclear. CDR3 length: 12 residues. The V end was cut by 1 base, the J end by 7 bases, with 5 bases between. CDR1 is MDHEN, CDR2 SYDVKM, per germline. CDR3 sequence reads: CASSLSGNEQFF. The CDR3 DNA follows: TGTGCCAGCAGTTTATCAGGTAATGAGCAGTTCTTC.

This clone occurred once. The V and J genes are TRBV27 and TRBJ2-5, with D possibly being TRBD1 (6 bases). Germline CDR1 reads MNHEY; CDR2 reads SMNVEV (reference sequence). The V gene lost 6 bases and the J gene lost 0 bases, with 11 bases spanning the gap. The CDR3 loop spans 14 amino acids. In DNA, the CDR3 is TGTGCCAGCAGGGGGACAATCGACCAAGAGACCCAGTACTTC. It specifies CASRGTIDQETQYF.

This clone has a handful of counts. V usage is TRBV5-1 and J usage is TRBJ1-6; tentatively, D is TRBD1 (6 bases). The V end was cut by 2 bases, the J end by 5 bases, with 14 bases between. This CDR3 is built from 16 residues. Germline V gene data show CDR1 as SGHRS and CDR2 as YFSETQ. The CDR3: CASSFGQGNDNSPLHF. Written as DNA, the CDR3 is TGCGCCAGCAGCTTTGGCCAGGGGAACGATAATTCACCCCTCCACTTT. Full variable domain (outside the CDR3, taken from reference TRBV5-1 and TRBJ1-6): KAGVTQTPRYLIKTRGQQVTLSCSPISGHRSVSWYQQTPGQGLQFLFEYFSETQRNKGNFPGRFSGRQFSNSRSEMNVSTLELGDSALYLCASSFGQGNDNSPLHFGNGTRLTVT.

This clone was seen a few times. The gene calls are TRBV7-2 and TRBJ1-2; 10 bases fit TRBD1. With 1 base clipped from V and 3 bases from J, the junction kept 2 bases outside the gene matches. Germline loops: CDR1 SGHTA, CDR2 FQGNSA. This CDR3 is 15 amino acids long. CDR3 DNA sequence: TGTGCCAGCAGCTTAGGGACAGGGGGGTACTATGGCTACACCTTC. Its protein is CASSLGTGGYYGYTF.

V gene TRBV19 combines with J gene TRBJ1-5, with TRBD1 identical over 7 bases. The CDR3 is 13 residues long. Germline V CDR1 and CDR2: LNHDA, SQIVND (reference sequence). J lost 3 bases, V lost 10 bases, and 6 bases had no gene match. CDR3 loop: CATDQGDNQPQHF. CDR3 coding DNA: TGTGCCACCGATCAGGGGGACAATCAGCCCCAGCATTTT.

This chain joins TRBV7-9 and TRBJ2-1; 10 bases are a match to TRBD2. Unmatched junction bases numbered 9, after V lost 4 bases and J lost 6 bases. CDR3 length: 16 residues. Germline V gives CDR1 SEHNR, CDR2 FQNEAQ (reference sequence). CDR3 nucleotides: TGTGCCAGCAGCTCCACGCCGGGACTAGCGTCCAATGAGCAGTTCTTC. It specifies CASSSTPGLASNEQFF.

The chain joins TRBV27 to TRBJ2-1; 9 nucleotides line up with TRBD1. Germline V gene lookup returns CDR1 MNHEY and CDR2 SMNVEV (reference sequence). This CDR3 is built from 14 residues. V gave up 5 bases and J gave up 9 bases; unmatched junction bases: 8. DNA of the CDR3: TGTGCCAGCAGTATTAGTACAGGGGGCTTTGAGCAGTTCTTC. This translates into CASSISTGGFEQFF.

The gene calls are TRBV7-9 and TRBJ2-2, with D possibly matching TRBD2 (6 bases). CDR3 length: 15 residues. Germline assignment: CDR1 SEHNR and CDR2 FQNEAQ (reference sequence). With 5 bases removed from V and 4 bases from J, the gap between germline ends came to 14 bases. The CDR3, as DNA: TGTGCCAGCAGCCCCCCGAAGCGGGTCACCGGGGAGCTGTTTTTT. As protein: CASSPPKRVTGELFF.

This chain links TRBV29-1 with TRBJ2-2; tentatively, D is TRBD1 (5 bases). This CDR3 has 12 residues. The V and J ends lost 5 bases and 5 bases respectively, with 9 bases between them. Germline V CDR1 and CDR2: SQVTM, ANQGSEA. CDR3: CSVSGNTGELFF. The DNA for the CDR3 is TGCAGCGTTTCAGGGAATACCGGGGAGCTGTTTTTT.

The chain employs TRBV28 and TRBJ2-7; 7 bases line up with TRBD1. V was clipped by 4 bases and J by 6 bases; unmatched bases: 6. CDR3 size: 13 residues. CDR1 is MDHEN, CDR2 SYDVKM, per germline. The CDR3 DNA is TGTGCCAGCAGTTCGCCCCAGGGGGTCGAGCAGTACTTC. Translated: CASSSPQGVEQYF.

The chain couples TRBV5-4 to TRBJ1-1; D unresolved. The germline V gene encodes CDR1 SGHNT and CDR2 YYREEE (reference sequence). The CDR3 has 11 amino acids. Trimming shortened V by 5 bases and J by 4 bases, and 6 bases separated the two germline ends. CDR3 sequence: CASSSLTEAFF. CDR3 DNA: TGTGCCAGCAGTTCCCTCACTGAAGCTTTCTTT.

This clone has a single count. The gene calls are TRBV2 and TRBJ2-1; D not resolved. Looked up from germline, CDR1 is SNHLY and CDR2 is FYNNEI. With 6 bases removed from V and 2 bases from J, the gap between germline ends came to 5 bases. This CDR3 spans 12 amino acids. CDR3 nucleotide sequence: TGTGCCAGCAGATCTACCTACAATGAGCAGTTCTTC. Protein: CASRSTYNEQFF.

V and J are TRBV19 and TRBJ1-1, with D unclear. Trimming pared 10 bases from V and 0 bases from J, leaving 12 bases between. This CDR3 is 13 amino acids long. CDR1 is LNHDA, CDR2 SQIVND, per germline (reference sequence). The CDR3 here is CAISTGMNTEAFF. The CDR3 nucleotides read TGTGCCATCTCAACGGGGATGAACACTGAAGCTTTCTTT.

The V gene is TRBV18, the J gene TRBJ2-7; 8 bases match TRBD1. Germline V CDR1 and CDR2: KGHSH, LQKENI. CDR3 length: 15 residues. J was trimmed by 5 bases and V by 3 bases; bases with no gene match: 9. The CDR3 nucleotides are TGTGCCAGCTCACCCTCTAACAGGGGGAAAGACGAGCAGTACTTC. It is translated as CASSPSNRGKDEQYF.

V usage is TRBV4-3 and J usage is TRBJ1-6, with a tentative D call TRBD1 (5 bases). The CDR3 has 17 amino acids. V gave up 0 bases and J gave up 8 bases, with 17 bases separating them. CDR1 and CDR2 (germline): LGHNA, YSLEER. The CDR3 bases are TGCGCCAGCAGCCAAGATTTAGTTCGGGGGGAGTATTCACCCCTCCACTTT. Its protein is CASSQDLVRGEYSPLHF.

This clone occurred a few times. The V gene is TRBV27, the J gene TRBJ2-1; D perhaps matches TRBD2 (6 bases). The CDR3 contains 14 residues. Trimming pared 7 bases from V and 4 bases from J, leaving 14 bases between. Germline V CDR1 and CDR2: MNHEY, SMNVEV (reference sequence). The CDR3 spells CASKIAEEYNEQFF. For the CDR3, the DNA is TGTGCCAGCAAAATAGCGGAAGAATACAATGAGCAGTTCTTC.

The chain links TRBV7-9 to TRBJ2-7; D perhaps matches TRBD2 (6 bases). Germline V gives CDR1 SEHNR, CDR2 FQNEAQ (reference sequence). This CDR3 is 15 amino acids long. Trimming cost V 4 bases and J 4 bases, with 17 bases left between them. The CDR3 protein is CASSSGGPGTYEQYF. The CDR3, as DNA: TGTGCCAGCAGCTCCGGGGGACCTGGGACTTACGAGCAGTACTTC.

The genes are TRBV2 and TRBJ2-3; 9 positions agree with TRBD2. Trimming at V came to 2 bases and at J to 1 base, leaving 4 bases not matched to a gene. Germline V gene data show CDR1 as SNHLY and CDR2 as FYNNEI. This CDR3 spans 16 amino acids. The DNA for the CDR3 is TGTGCCAGCAGTGAAATGGCGGGAGGGGGCACAGATACGCAGTATTTT. Protein: CASSEMAGGGTDTQYF. Using reference TRBV2 and TRBJ2-3 for the parts outside the CDR3, the full variable domain is EPEVTQTPSHQVTQMGQEVILRCVPISNHLYFYWYRQILGQKVEFLVSFYNNEISEKSEIFDDQFSVERPDGSNFTLKIRSTKLEDSAMYFCASSEMAGGGTDTQYFGPGTRLTVL.

This chain links TRBV6-1 with TRBJ2-7; 8 bases align to TRBD2. Germline V lookup: CDR1 MNHNS, CDR2 SASEGT. V shed 4 bases, J shed 2 bases, and the junction held 4 bases outside the gene matches. The CDR3 totals 14 residues. CDR3 nucleotides: TGTGCCAGCAGTGGGTCACTAGCGGCCTACGAGCAGTACTTC. Its translation: CASSGSLAAYEQYF.

V gene TRBV9 combines with J gene TRBJ1-6; TRBD1 aligns across 9 bases. The CDR3 consists of 15 residues. CDR1 SGDLS and CDR2 YYNGEE come from the germline V gene. V lost 5 bases and J lost 4; bases outside the gene matches: 4. CDR3 sequence reads: CASRGTGFYNSPLHF. CDR3 bases: TGTGCCAGCAGGGGGACAGGGTTTTATAATTCACCCCTCCACTTT.